This TCR beta chain was captured in a study of OX40 agonist ivuxolimab in advanced cancers. Study information: With a range of about 23 to 90, age averaged roughly 60 years, and about 83% were male. Among those treated, three patients had partial responses, one with hepatocellular carcinoma and two with cutaneous melanoma. Study-level points and caveats: Among the nonresponders, some also had low normalized T-cell clonal expansion.

The CDR3 sequence is 19 residues long. Between the trimmed V and J ends, which lost 2 bases and 1 base, there was a span of 18 bases. Germline loops: CDR1 MNHNS, CDR2 SASEGT. Regarding this clone: No antigen is known for it.

Autoimmune disease history or systemic immunosuppression barred patients. TCRdb's copy holds only in-frame clones and misses some; the assay was immunoSEQ multiplex PCR. The table has tens of thousands of clones, 75% to 90% seen once. The chain recombines TRBV6-1 with TRBJ1-6; D is possibly TRBD1 (6 bases). This receptor was taken from an adult with an advanced solid tumor such as melanoma, head and neck, liver or kidney cancer. Material: CD4+ or CD8+ T cells sorted from blood, obtained in a trial of the OX40 agonist ivuxolimab. CDR3 residues: CASSESGQHAGSYNSPLHF. Written as DNA, the CDR3 is TGTGCCAGCAGTGAATCGGGACAACATGCGGGGTCCTATAATTCACCCCTCCACTTT.